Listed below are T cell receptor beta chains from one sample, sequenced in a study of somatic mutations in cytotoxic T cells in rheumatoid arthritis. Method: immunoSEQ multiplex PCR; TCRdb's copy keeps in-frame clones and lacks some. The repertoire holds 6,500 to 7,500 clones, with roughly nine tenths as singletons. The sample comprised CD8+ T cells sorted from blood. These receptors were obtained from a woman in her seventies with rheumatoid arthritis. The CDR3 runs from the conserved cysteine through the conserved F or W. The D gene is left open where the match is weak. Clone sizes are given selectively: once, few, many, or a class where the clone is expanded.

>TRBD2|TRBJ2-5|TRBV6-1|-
CASSLGTSGSETQYF
TGTGCCAGCAGTTTAGGGACTAGCGGGAGTGAGACCCAGTACTTC
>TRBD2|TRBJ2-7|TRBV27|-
CASSLRLAAYYEQYF
TGTGCCAGCAGTTTAAGACTAGCGGCTTACTACGAGCAGTACTTC
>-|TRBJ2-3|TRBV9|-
CASSVGRGTDTQYF
TGTGCCAGCAGCGTAGGTAGGGGGACAGATACGCAGTATTTT
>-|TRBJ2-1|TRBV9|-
CASSYRGAGEENEQFF
TGTGCCAGCAGTTATCGGGGGGCAGGGGAGGAGAATGAGCAGTTCTTC
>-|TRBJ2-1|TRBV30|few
CAWSVAGGSYNEQFF
TGTGCCTGGAGTGTGGCAGGGGGGTCCTACAATGAGCAGTTCTTC
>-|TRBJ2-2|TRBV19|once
CASSSYGQTNTGELFF
TGTGCCAGTAGTAGTTATGGTCAGACGAACACCGGGGAGCTGTTTTTT
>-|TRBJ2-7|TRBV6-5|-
CASSPGPYEQYF
TGTGCCAGCAGCCCAGGTCCCTACGAGCAGTACTTC
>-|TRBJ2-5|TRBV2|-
CASSPGKTQYF
TGTGCCAGCAGCCCAGGGAAGACCCAGTACTTC
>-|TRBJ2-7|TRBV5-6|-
CASSPGSTEQYF
TGTGCCAGCAGCCCCGGGTCAACCGAGCAGTACTTC
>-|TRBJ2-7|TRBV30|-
CAWSPALSWTDSYEQYF
TGTGCCTGGAGTCCCGCCCTCTCATGGACAGATAGTTACGAGCAGTACTTC
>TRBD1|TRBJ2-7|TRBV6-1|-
CASSEAGTGGEQYF
TGTGCCAGCAGTGAAGCGGGGACAGGGGGCGAGCAGTACTTC
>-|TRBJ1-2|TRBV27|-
CASSFGGPLYGYTF
TGTGCCAGCAGTTTTGGCGGCCCCCTCTATGGCTACACCTTC
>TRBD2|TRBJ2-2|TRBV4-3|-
CASSQGLAGGLRELFF
TGCGCCAGCAGCCAAGGGCTAGCGGGGGGACTCCGGGAGCTGTTTTTT
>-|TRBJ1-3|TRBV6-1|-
CASTPEANTIYF
TGTGCCAGCACCCCGGAGGCCAACACCATATATTTT
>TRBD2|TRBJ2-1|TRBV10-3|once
CATGEGQNEQFF
TGTGCCACGGGGGAGGGCCAAAATGAGCAGTTCTTC
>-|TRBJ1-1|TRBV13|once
CASAARGGPEAFF
TGTGCCAGCGCCGCGCGGGGAGGGCCTGAAGCTTTCTTT
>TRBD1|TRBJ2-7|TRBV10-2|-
CASSEGPGTGGIVYEQYF
TGCGCCAGCAGTGAAGGTCCTGGGACAGGGGGCATAGTCTACGAGCAGTACTTC
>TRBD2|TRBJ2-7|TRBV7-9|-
CASSAGDQTSSYEQYF
TGTGCCAGCAGCGCGGGGGACCAAACTAGCTCCTACGAGCAGTACTTC
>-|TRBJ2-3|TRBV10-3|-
CAISEGLGGTDTQYF
TGTGCCATCAGTGAGGGGCTAGGGGGCACAGATACGCAGTATTTT
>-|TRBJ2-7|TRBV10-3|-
CAMQQGSAYEQYF
TGTGCCATGCAACAGGGTTCCGCCTACGAGCAGTACTTC
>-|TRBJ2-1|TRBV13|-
CASSLEGGGDNEQFF
TGTGCCAGCAGCTTAGAGGGGGGGGGAGACAATGAGCAGTTCTTC
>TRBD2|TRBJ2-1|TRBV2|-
CASSDRRLADEQFF
TGTGCCAGCAGTGATAGAAGACTAGCCGATGAGCAGTTCTTC
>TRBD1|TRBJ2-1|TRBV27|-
CASSQGQAFF
TGTGCCAGCAGCCAGGGACAGGCGTTCTTC
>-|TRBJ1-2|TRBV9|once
CASSVGSRGGYTF
TGTGCCAGCAGCGTAGGATCACGCGGGGGCTACACCTTC
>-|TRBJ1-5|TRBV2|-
CASSVISGTAQPQHF
TGTGCCAGCAGTGTAATTTCGGGGACTGCCCAGCCCCAGCATTTT
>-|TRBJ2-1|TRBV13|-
CASSLEGGGPQNEQFF
TGTGCCAGCAGCTTAGAGGGGGGAGGGCCTCAGAACGAGCAGTTCTTC
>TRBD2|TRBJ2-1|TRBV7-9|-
CASSSQTSGRGFRDEQFF
TGTGCCAGCAGCTCCCAGACTAGCGGGAGAGGTTTCAGGGATGAGCAGTTCTTC
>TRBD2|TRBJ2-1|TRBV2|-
CASSVRTSGYNEQFF
TGTGCCAGCAGTGTTCGGACTAGCGGATACAATGAGCAGTTCTTC
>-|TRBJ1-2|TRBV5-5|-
CASSLEGAGYGYTF
TGTGCCAGCAGCTTAGAAGGGGCCGGTTATGGCTACACCTTC
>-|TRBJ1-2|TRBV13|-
CASSSGLPDYGYTF
TGTGCCAGCAGCTCGGGACTGCCTGACTATGGCTACACCTTC
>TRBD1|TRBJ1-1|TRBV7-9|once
CASSLPGQGSTFF
TGTGCCAGCAGCCTCCCGGGACAGGGTTCGACTTTCTTT
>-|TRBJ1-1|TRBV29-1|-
CSVGRGGVNTEAFF
TGCAGCGTTGGACGGGGGGGGGTGAACACTGAAGCTTTCTTT